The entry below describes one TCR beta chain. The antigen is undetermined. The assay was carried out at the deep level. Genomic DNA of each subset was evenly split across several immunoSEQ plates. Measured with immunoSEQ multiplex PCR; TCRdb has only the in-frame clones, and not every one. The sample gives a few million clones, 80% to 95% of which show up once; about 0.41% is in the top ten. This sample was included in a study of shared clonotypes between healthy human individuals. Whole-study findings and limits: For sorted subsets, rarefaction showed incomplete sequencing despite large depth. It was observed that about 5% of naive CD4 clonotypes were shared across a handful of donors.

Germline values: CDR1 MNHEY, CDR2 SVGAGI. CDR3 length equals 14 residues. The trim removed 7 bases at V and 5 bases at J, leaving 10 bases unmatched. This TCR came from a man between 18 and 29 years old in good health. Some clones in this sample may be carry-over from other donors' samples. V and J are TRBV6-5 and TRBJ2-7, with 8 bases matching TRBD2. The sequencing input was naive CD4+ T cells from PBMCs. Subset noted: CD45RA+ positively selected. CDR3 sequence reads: CASTKAGGRHEQYF. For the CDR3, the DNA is TGTGCCAGCACAAAGGCGGGCGGGAGGCACGAGCAGTACTTC.